Listed here is a single T cell receptor beta chain. Generated by immunoSEQ multiplex PCR, the TCRdb table keeps only in-frame clones and is missing some. There are nearly 25,000 clones in the sample; 40% occur only once, and about 0.7% lies in the top ten. The data derive from a study of graft-versus-host responses after intestinal transplantation. V dropped 3 bases and J dropped 9 bases, with 9 bases sitting between them. Per germline, CDR1 MNHNS and CDR2 SASEGT. The CDR3 covers 13 residues. CFSE-low proliferating responders, CD3+CD4+ and CD3+CD8+, were sorted post-reaction. This chain joins TRBV6-1 and TRBJ1-6; D may be TRBD1 (6 bases). The material was alloreactive CD4+ T cells from a mixed lymphocyte reaction culture, obtained before intestinal transplant. Subset reported: CFSE-low proliferating T cells sorted from approximately 6-day pre-transplant mixed lymphocyte reaction (GvH or HvG direction). This TCR came from a human patient who received an intestinal transplant. In DNA, the CDR3 is TGTGCCAGCAGTGACAGGGGTTTTTCACCCCTCCACTTT. It yields the protein CASSDRGFSPLHF.